This T cell receptor beta chain was obtained from a study of cytomegalovirus exposure and HLA in healthy donors. The PCR used 60 Vbeta and 13 Jbeta primers. Method: immunoSEQ multiplex PCR; TCRdb's copy keeps in-frame clones and lacks some. The sample yields under 65,000 clones, 70% to 85% seen once. Study-level findings and limits: As a later analysis revealed, the rate of TCR association differed by HLA locus, with DRB1 most and HLA-C fewest. Common viral pathogens seemed, in a later analysis, to connect with several of the most significant clusters.

Healthy people donating bone marrow made up the donors. The sample holds one count of this clone. What it binds is not known. The CDR3 runs to 14 residues. Trimming stripped 3 bases from V and 1 base from J, with 10 bases between. Germline assignment: CDR1 SGDLS and CDR2 YYNGEE. The chain uses TRBV9 and TRBJ1-1; maybe TRBD1 (5 bases). The sequencing input was PBMCs. The source is a middle-aged man in good health and CMV-seronegative. DNA for the CDR3: TGTGCCAGCAGCGGACCACAGGAGAACACTGAAGCTTTCTTT. Protein product: CASSGPQENTEAFF.